A single sample is the source of the 20 T cell receptor beta chains below, sequenced in a study of regulatory T cells in long-lasting Graves disease. TCR beta libraries were built with iRepertoire HTBI primers and Arm-PCR of CDR3 regions. MiXCR, applied by TCRdb to the multiplex PCR reads, yields one record per CDR3 protein. The sample holds some 460,000 distinct CDR3 sequences, about a sixth seen once. Time point: newly diagnosed GD, antithyroid drugs for less than 3 months. Extracted RNA from PBMCs served as the source of the TCR library. These same records also appear under a second study, on T cells in Graves' hyperthyroidism and ophthalmopathy.

The input for sequencing was peripheral blood mononuclear cells (PBMCs), taken at new diagnosis, from a patient treated with antithyroid drugs. The origin of the receptors is a man aged 35 to 55 with Graves disease.

V and J are TRBV4-1 and TRBJ2-7, with 9 bases matching TRBD1. The length of the CDR3 is 15 residues. Losses at the gene ends were 6 bases for V and 3 bases for J; bases not matched to a gene: 9. CDR1 is MGHRA, CDR2 YSYEKL, per germline. This CDR3 reads CASRTRQGGNYEQYF. DNA of the CDR3: TGCGCCAGCAGGACCCGACAGGGGGGGAACTACGAGCAGTACTTC.

This clonotype has only a few counts. The rearrangement uses TRBV29-1 and TRBJ2-2; D possibly corresponds to TRBD1 (6 bases). The V end lost 1 base, the J end lost 5 bases, and 11 bases lay between the germline ends. CDR1 and CDR2 from the germline V gene are SQVTM and ANQGSEA. The CDR3 consists of 14 residues. The CDR3: CSVEGRGVTGELFF. In nucleotides, the CDR3 is TGCAGCGTTGAAGGCAGGGGAGTAACCGGGGAGCTGTTTTTT.

This clonotype showed up many times. CDR3 nucleotides: TGTGCCAGCAGTGGTAACGTTGGCACTGAAGCTTTCTTT. Protein product: CASSGNVGTEAFF. The genes are TRBV2 and TRBJ1-1; D is unclear. The CDR3 runs to 13 residues. CDR1 SNHLY and CDR2 FYNNEI come from the germline V gene. V lost 4 bases, J lost 4 bases, and 10 bases lay in between.

This clonotype was counted ten times or more. Here the CDR3 reads CASSFLGQGTGGYTF. The CDR3 DNA follows: TGTGCCAGCAGTTTTTTGGGACAGGGTACCGGTGGCTACACCTTC. The rearrangement joins TRBV12-3 or TRBV12-4 to TRBJ1-2; 9 nucleotides match TRBD1. The length of the CDR3 is 15 residues. The J segment lost 7 bases and the V segment lost 3 bases, leaving 9 bases of the junction unmatched.

This clonotype was counted at least ten times. V is TRBV28 and J is TRBJ1-6; no reliable D call. CDR1 MDHEN and CDR2 SYDVKM come from the germline V gene. This CDR3 contains 14 residues. V lost 5 bases to trimming and J lost 3 bases, with 8 bases between them. For the CDR3, the DNA is TGTGCCAGCAGTCGTAACGGCTATAATTCACCCCTCCACTTT. The encoded protein is CASSRNGYNSPLHF.

A few counts support this clonotype. The chain carries TRBV12-3 or TRBV12-4 and TRBJ1-6, with a tentative D call TRBD1 (5 bases). This CDR3 spans 15 amino acids. V dropped 3 bases and J dropped 9 bases, with 15 bases sitting between them. CDR3 DNA sequence: TGTGCCAGCAGTTTCCTGGGACCTCGGGGTTCACCCCTCCACTTT. It encodes CASSFLGPRGSPLHF.

This rearrangement joins TRBV10-1 to TRBJ2-2; TRBD2 agrees at 9 bases. Germline CDR1 is WNHNN and CDR2 is SYGVQD (reference sequence). CDR3 size: 15 residues. V was pared by 7 bases and J by 4 bases, with 7 bases of the junction left unmatched. CDR3 sequence (DNA): TGCGCCAGCACCCCAGCGGGAGGAGGCACCGGGGAGCTGTTTTTT. Translated: CASTPAGGGTGELFF.

On this clonotype: A much larger clone is a single base away; this may be a read error. The V gene is TRBV2, the J gene TRBJ1-5; D not certain. Germline V gene data show CDR1 as SNHLY and CDR2 as FYNNEI. CDR3 length: 11 amino acids. The CDR3 DNA is TGTGCCAGCAGGCTCAATCAGCCCCGGCATTTT. Translated, it gives CASRLNQPRHF.

This clonotype was observed many times. The DNA for the CDR3 is TGCGCCACAAAGCGGGGAGGGGTATCCAATGAGCAGTTCTTC. Its protein is CATKRGGVSNEQFF. The V gene is TRBV5-1, the J gene TRBJ2-1; TRBD2 aligns across 7 bases. The V segment lost 9 bases and the J segment 6 bases; nucleotides outside the gene matches: 12. The CDR3 spans 14 residues. Looked up from germline, CDR1 is SGHRS and CDR2 is YFSETQ.

The genes are TRBV9 and TRBJ2-2, with D perhaps matching TRBD1 or TRBD2 (5 bases each). Trimming removed 1 base at V and 1 base at J, with 11 bases between. Germline-derived CDR1 and CDR2 are SGDLS and YYNGEE. This CDR3 spans 16 amino acids. CDR3: CASSVQVGRNTGELFF. DNA for the CDR3: TGTGCCAGCAGCGTACAGGTGGGACGGAACACCGGGGAGCTGTTTTTT.

This clonotype was counted at least ten times. The chain has TRBV20-1 and TRBJ2-7; 8 bases fit TRBD1. Germline V gene sequence: CDR1 DFQATT, CDR2 SNEGSKA (reference sequence). The CDR3 has 13 residues. V lost 6 bases, J lost 2 bases, and 6 bases stayed unmatched. Here the CDR3 DNA reads TGCAGTGCGCAGACAGGGGCGGCCTACGAGCAGTACTTC. It codes for CSAQTGAAYEQYF.

This clonotype was seen many times. The V gene is TRBV3-1, the J gene TRBJ2-3; no definite D call. Germline CDR1 is LGHDT and CDR2 is YNNKEL (reference sequence). The CDR3 has 13 amino acids. V was pared by 1 base and J by 8 bases, with 10 bases between. CDR3 residues: CASSQGTAATQYF. The CDR3 DNA follows: TGTGCCAGCAGCCAAGGCACAGCTGCTACGCAGTATTTT.

To note about this clonotype: A far larger clone is one base from this, pointing to a likely read error. This rearrangement joins TRBV27 to TRBJ1-2; D may be TRBD1 (6 bases). Germline V gives CDR1 MNHEY, CDR2 SMNVEV (reference sequence). The CDR3 spans 13 residues. V gave up 4 bases and J gave up 7 bases, with 13 bases separating them. The CDR3 sequence is CASSSAGGLGYTF. CDR3 nucleotides: TGTGCCAGCAGTTCCGCGGGGGGCCTTGGCTACACCTTC.

This clonotype has at least ten counts. The V gene is TRBV20-1, the J gene TRBJ2-1, with TRBD2 identical over 11 bases. Germline V CDR1 and CDR2: DFQATT, SNEGSKA (reference sequence). CDR3 length: 14 residues. V was clipped by 6 bases and J by 8 bases; unmatched bases: 9. The CDR3 protein is CSAMTSGNTHEQFF. CDR3 DNA: TGCAGTGCCATGACTAGCGGGAATACTCATGAGCAGTTCTTC.

The rearrangement joins TRBV7-8 to TRBJ1-5; unclear D gene. In germline, CDR1 is SGHVS, CDR2 FQNEAQ. There are 15 residues in the CDR3. V gave up 5 bases and J gave up 0 bases, with 11 bases separating them. The CDR3 DNA reads as TGTGCCAGCAGCCAAAGTAGGATTAGCAATCAGCCCCAGCATTTT. This sequence encodes CASSQSRISNQPQHF.

Ten or more counts support this clonotype. The V gene is TRBV6-5, the J gene TRBJ1-2; D is ambiguous. The V gene lost 4 bases and the J gene lost 0 bases, with 9 bases spanning the gap. The length of the CDR3 is 14 residues. Germline CDR1 reads MNHEY; CDR2 reads SVGAGI. The CDR3 DNA is TGTGCCAGCAGTTTAGCTTATACTAACTATGGCTACACCTTC. Residues: CASSLAYTNYGYTF.

There are many counts of this clonotype. The chain recombines TRBV5-1 with TRBJ2-7; 15 bases agree with TRBD2. There are 18 residues in the CDR3. From germline, CDR1 is SGHRS and CDR2 YFSETQ. The junction had 8 bases not matched to a gene; V was cut back by 4 bases and J by 0 bases. The chain's CDR3 is CASSGGLAGGLSSYEQYF. Here the CDR3 DNA reads TGCGCCAGCAGCGGAGGACTAGCGGGAGGGCTGAGCTCCTACGAGCAGTACTTC.

This chain links TRBV3-1 with TRBJ2-3; TRBD1 agrees at 7 bases. J lost 1 base, V lost 1 base, and 5 bases had no gene match. This CDR3 region has 16 residues. CDR1 and CDR2 from the germline V gene are LGHDT and YNNKEL (reference sequence). The CDR3 protein is CASSQATGAGTDTQYF. Written as DNA, the CDR3 is TGTGCCAGCAGCCAAGCAACAGGGGCCGGCACAGATACGCAGTATTTT.

This clonotype has more than one count but fewer than ten. CDR3 amino acids: CASSRQGAGYEQYF. CDR3 bases: TGTGCCAGCAGCAGACAGGGGGCCGGCTACGAGCAGTACTTC. The V gene is TRBV5-5, the J gene TRBJ2-7, with 10 positions matching TRBD1. This CDR3 has 14 residues. With 4 bases clipped from V and 3 bases from J, the junction kept 4 bases outside the gene matches. Germline CDR1 and CDR2: SGHKS and YYEKEE (reference sequence).

This clonotype was detected many times. This chain links TRBV5-8 with TRBJ2-1, with TRBD2 matching over 8 bases. CDR1 is SGHTS, CDR2 YDEGEE, per germline. This CDR3 is 15 amino acids long. V dropped 1 base and J dropped 3; count of bases not matched to a gene: 3. This CDR3 is CASSLREGLYNEQFF. CDR3 in DNA: TGTGCCAGCAGCTTGCGGGAGGGCCTCTACAATGAGCAGTTCTTC.